The 4 T cell receptor beta chains listed next were all sequenced from one sample in a study of T cells in women clearing cervical HPV infection. The repertoire was sequenced with immunoSEQ multiplex PCR; TCRdb's copy has only in-frame clones and lacks some. This repertoire includes about 40,000 clones. The specimen was blood buffy coat. All receptors derive from a woman aged 18-70 years with a cervical HPV16 infection that either progressed to CIN3+ or cleared (not recorded which).

A remark on this clone: The read halts 3 residues ahead of the CDR3 end, with the missing end drawn from the germline J gene. The V and J genes are TRBV7-3 and TRBJ2-3; no firm D call. With 2 bases removed from V and 5 bases from J, the gap between germline ends came to 14 bases. The germline V gene encodes CDR1 SGHTA and CDR2 FQGTGA. The CDR3 has 15 amino acids. CDR3 DNA, as far as it was read: TGTGCCAGCAGCTTAGGTGCGTCTAGGCAAGATACG. Its protein product is CASSLGASRQDT. The full CDR3 sequence reads CASSLGASRQDTQYF.

Concerning this clone itself: The read terminates 3 residues before the CDR3 end, so the remaining end is supplied by the germline J gene. The chain carries TRBV7-6 and TRBJ2-3; weak D call: TRBD2 (6 bases). This CDR3 contains 15 residues. Trimming cost V 3 bases and J 2 bases, with 12 bases left between them. CDR1 and CDR2 from the germline V gene are SGHVS and FNYEAQ. CDR3 DNA, as far as it was read: TGTGCCAGCAGCTTGGAGGGACTCCTCACAGATACG. This codes for CASSLEGLLTDT. The CDR3 in full is CASSLEGLLTDTQYF.

Note on this clone: The CDR3 end is not reached by the read, which stops 3 residues before it; the germline J gene fills it in. The chain joins TRBV19 to TRBJ1-6, with D hard to call. CDR3 length equals 14 residues. The germline V and J ends were trimmed by 6 bases and 0 bases, with 6 bases remaining between them. Germline V lookup: CDR1 LNHDA, CDR2 SQIVND (reference sequence). The sequenced CDR3 bases are TGTGCCAGTAGGGCGGGCTCCTATAATTCACCC. Encoded protein: CASRAGSYNSP. The complete CDR3 sequence is CASRAGSYNSPLHF.

Note on this clone: The CDR3 goes on 3 residues after the read ends, and that part is filled in from the germline J gene. The genes are TRBV5-1 and TRBJ1-4; D perhaps matches TRBD1 (5 bases). Germline CDR1 and CDR2: SGHRS and YFSETQ. Trimming stripped 4 bases from V and 0 bases from J, with 10 bases between. The CDR3 contains 15 residues. The CDR3 protein is CASSGGTATNEKLFF. CDR3 DNA, as far as it was read: TGCGCCAGCAGCGGGGGGACGGCAACTAATGAAAAA.